These T cell receptor beta chains were read from a single sample in a study of blood T cell repertoires in COVID-19. Profiling relied on immunoSEQ multiplex PCR, and the TCRdb table lists in-frame clones only, not all of them. The data show 130,000 to 150,000 clones, with 87% seen just once and roughly 37% held by the top ten. The sequenced sample consisted of peripheral blood. These receptors came from a man aged 50 to 59 who had recovered from COVID-19. Each CDR3 is given with its conserved first and last residue. A D gene is named only where the DNA matches it firmly. Expanded clones are given a class, and other clones once, few, many or no size at all.

v_call	j_call	cdr3_length	clone_size	d_call	cdr3_aa	cdr3_nt
TRBV6-1	TRBJ1-3	14	few	TRBD1	CASSEATGANTIYF	TGTGCCAGCAGTGAAGCTACAGGGGCAAACACCATATATTTT
TRBV5-8	TRBJ1-3	15	once	TRBD1	CASSLRQGALNTIYF	TGTGCCAGCAGCTTGAGGCAGGGGGCATTAAACACCATATATTTT
TRBV15	TRBJ2-3	16	few	TRBD2	CATSRVLAGDQDTQYF	TGTGCCACCAGCAGAGTACTAGCGGGGGACCAGGATACGCAGTATTTT
TRBV11-2	TRBJ1-2	14	once	TRBD1	CASSRGGADYGYTF	TGTGCCAGCAGCCGAGGGGGCGCTGACTATGGCTACACCTTC
TRBV6-2/TRBV6-3	TRBJ2-7	14	NA	NA	CASSYQIRGSEQYF	TGTGCCAGCAGTTACCAGATCAGGGGCTCCGAGCAGTACTTC
TRBV7-6	TRBJ1-1	16	NA	NA	CASSLTPRTENTEAFF	TGTGCCAGCAGCTTGACCCCCAGGACAGAGAACACTGAAGCTTTCTTT
TRBV19	TRBJ2-7	15	NA	TRBD1	CASTGQGRGTYEQYF	TGTGCCAGTACCGGACAGGGGAGGGGAACCTACGAGCAGTACTTC
TRBV19	TRBJ2-6	17	NA	NA	CASSIVSQGSGANVLTF	TGTGCCAGTAGTATAGTATCACAGGGCTCTGGGGCCAACGTCCTGACTTTC
TRBV12-5	TRBJ2-3	20	NA	TRBD2	CASGPSTSGANARRPDTQYF	TGTGCTAGTGGTCCGTCCACTAGCGGGGCAAACGCTCGACGACCAGATACGCAGTATTTT
TRBV19	TRBJ2-3	16	NA	NA	CASSIGGGGGTDTQYF	TGTGCCAGTAGTATAGGAGGGGGGGGAGGCACAGATACGCAGTATTTT
TRBV7-2	TRBJ1-6	15	NA	NA	CASSLALATNSPLHF	TGTGCCAGCAGCTTAGCTTTGGCCACCAATTCACCCCTCCACTTT
TRBV6-5	TRBJ2-1	13	NA	TRBD1	CASSLDRVNEQFF	TGTGCCAGCAGCCTAGACAGGGTCAATGAGCAGTTCTTC
TRBV30	TRBJ2-5	13	NA	TRBD1	CAWRGQRQETQYF	TGTGCCTGGAGGGGACAGAGACAAGAGACCCAGTACTTC
TRBV2	TRBJ1-1	13	NA	NA	CASEFTGSTEAFF	TGTGCCAGCGAGTTCACGGGGAGCACTGAAGCTTTCTTT
TRBV4-1	TRBJ1-5	16	NA	NA	CASSQDTVAGNQPQHF	TGCGCCAGCAGCCAGGACACCGTCGCGGGCAATCAGCCCCAGCATTTT